This T cell receptor beta chain was observed in a study of shared clonotypes between healthy human individuals. Deep-level assay runs were performed. Assay: immunoSEQ multiplex PCR; the TCRdb copy retains only in-frame clones and omits some. The sample contains 2 million to 3 million clones, 90% to 95% of which appear only once. The CDR3 totals 13 residues. The V and J ends lost 0 bases and 13 bases respectively, with 13 bases between them. The germline gives CDR1 MNHNY, CDR2 SVGAGI (reference sequence). The rearrangement joins TRBV6-6 to TRBJ2-4, with D perhaps TRBD2 (5 bases). The source material was naive CD4+ T cells from PBMCs. Subset of the sample: CD45RA+ positively selected. This TCR came from a man younger than 35 in good health. Some clones in this sample may be carry-over from other donors' samples. This CDR3 reads CASSYSSARGQYF. The CDR3 DNA reads as TGTGCCAGCAGTTACTCCAGCGCTCGGGGACAGTACTTC.